The 29 T cell receptor beta chains in this list originate from one sample, sequenced in a study of CD8 T cell repertoires and HIV-1 epitope variants. Method: immunoSEQ multiplex PCR; TCRdb's copy keeps in-frame clones and lacks some. This repertoire shows 3,500 to 5,000 clones, more than 60% found once; its top ten account for 35% to 50%. The antigens these receptors bind are not known. Sample: cultured CD8+ T cells derived from PBMCs. The receptor set was obtained from a male donor with HIV.

This clone has only one observation. At one boundary the junction diverges from the germline segment, which might be a read error. The V and J genes are TRBV28 and TRBJ1-1, with D possibly being TRBD1 (6 bases). Germline CDR1 is MDHEN and CDR2 is SYDVKM. CDR3 length: 13 residues. This CDR3 is CAERGRENTETFF. CDR3 nucleotide sequence: TGTGCCGAAAGGGGGAGGGAGAACACTGAAACTTTCTTT.

V is TRBV5-1 and J is TRBJ1-1; 9 nucleotides align to TRBD1. V lost 3 bases to trimming and J lost 4 bases; unmatched junction nucleotides: 4. CDR3 length equals 14 residues. CDR1 and CDR2 (germline): SGHRS, YFSETQ. CDR3 DNA: TGCGCCAGCAGCTCACAGGGGGCTAGCACTGAAGCTTTCTTT. It encodes CASSSQGASTEAFF.

V and J are TRBV6-5 and TRBJ2-3; D possibly corresponds to TRBD1 (5 bases). The CDR3 runs 15 residues. CDR1 is MNHEY, CDR2 SVGAGI, per germline. V lost 4 bases and J 0 bases, leaving 11 bases between the germline ends. CDR3 nucleotide sequence: TGTGCCAGCAGTTTCGACAGTTCTAGCACAGATACGCAGTATTTT. Residues: CASSFDSSSTDTQYF.

The rearrangement links TRBV30 to TRBJ2-7; D gene unclear. Germline lookup yields CDR1 GTSNPN and CDR2 SVGIG (reference sequence). This CDR3 comprises 16 residues. Deletions cut 0 bases from V and 2 bases from J, with 17 bases between. CDR3 in DNA: TGTGCCTGGAGTGTTGGGGTTTCTAACCAACCCTACGAGCAGTACTTC. Translation: CAWSVGVSNQPYEQYF.

This chain links TRBV28 with TRBJ1-1, with TRBD1 matching 8 bases. The CDR3 covers 13 residues. Germline lookup yields CDR1 MDHEN and CDR2 SYDVKM. J was trimmed by 8 bases and V by 5 bases; bases with no gene match: 7. This CDR3 reads CASSPIGTGEAFF. The CDR3 DNA is TGTGCCAGCAGTCCCATTGGGACAGGAGAAGCTTTCTTT.

The V gene is TRBV28, the J gene TRBJ2-6, with a weak D call TRBD2 (7 bases). V gave up 7 bases and J gave up 3 bases, with 13 bases separating them. CDR3 size: 15 residues. CDR1 MDHEN and CDR2 SYDVKM come from the germline V gene. CDR3 sequence: CASNLGGDGANVLTF. The CDR3 nucleotides are TGTGCCAGCAATCTAGGGGGGGATGGGGCCAACGTCCTGACTTTC.

J is TRBJ1-1 and V is TRBV28, with TRBD1 as a possible D gene (5 bases). Trimming pared 6 bases from V and 1 base from J, leaving 18 bases between. CDR1 and CDR2 from the germline V gene are MDHEN and SYDVKM. The CDR3 totals 16 residues. The CDR3: CASRDGTGTTNTEAFF. In DNA, the CDR3 is TGTGCCAGCAGGGATGGCACCGGGACGACGAACACTGAAGCTTTCTTT.

V is TRBV28 and J is TRBJ1-5; D ambiguous. This CDR3 has 14 amino acids. From germline, CDR1 is MDHEN and CDR2 SYDVKM. V shed 5 bases and J shed 0 bases, with 8 bases lying between them. The CDR3 DNA sequence: TGTGCCAGCAGTCCCTCGAGTAGCAATCAGCCCCAGCATTTT. Residues: CASSPSSSNQPQHF.

The J gene is TRBJ2-7, the V gene TRBV28; TRBD2 agrees at 9 bases. Germline CDR1 and CDR2: MDHEN and SYDVKM. V lost 3 bases to trimming and J lost 0 bases; unmatched junction nucleotides: 3. The CDR3 is 15 amino acids. Written as DNA, the CDR3 is TGTGCCAGCAGTTTGCGACTAGCGGCCTCCTACGAGCAGTACTTC. Protein: CASSLRLAASYEQYF.

The rearrangement links TRBV19 to TRBJ2-1; 10 bases map to TRBD2. This CDR3 spans 16 amino acids. V shed 5 bases, J shed 3 bases, and the junction held 7 bases outside the gene matches. In germline, CDR1 is LNHDA, CDR2 SQIVND (reference sequence). The CDR3 spells CASSSGLASYYNEQFF. The CDR3 coding sequence is TGTGCCAGTAGTTCGGGACTAGCGAGCTACTACAATGAGCAGTTCTTC. Based on the CDR3 plus reference TRBV19 and TRBJ2-1, the full variable domain is DGGITQSPKYLFRKEGQNVTLSCEQNLNHDAMYWYRQDPGQGLRLIYYSQIVNDFQKGDIAEGYSVSREKKESFPLTVTSAQKNPTAFYLCASSSGLASYYNEQFFGPGTRLTVL.

This clone appeared a single time. The genes are TRBV7-3 and TRBJ2-4; maybe TRBD2 (5 bases). Trimming pared 5 bases from V and 7 bases from J, leaving 12 bases between. Per the germline V gene, CDR1 is SGHTA and CDR2 is FQGTGA. This CDR3 spans 13 amino acids. For the CDR3, the DNA is TGTGCCAGCAGCCTCGGGGTTGGGAACATTCAGTACTTC. The encoded protein is CASSLGVGNIQYF.

This chain links TRBV2 with TRBJ1-3; TRBD1 aligns across 11 bases. The CDR3 consists of 17 residues. Germline V gene lookup returns CDR1 SNHLY and CDR2 FYNNEI. V trimming: 3 bases; J trimming: 1 base; junction bases outside the gene matches: 5. The CDR3 region has the DNA TGTGCCAGCAGTGATATCGGACAGGGGGCTTCTGGAAACACCATATATTTT. It codes for CASSDIGQGASGNTIYF. The full variable domain, with the rest looked up from reference TRBV2 and TRBJ1-3, is EPEVTQTPSHQVTQMGQEVILRCVPISNHLYFYWYRQILGQKVEFLVSFYNNEISEKSEIFDDQFSVERPDGSNFTLKIRSTKLEDSAMYFCASSDIGQGASGNTIYFGEGSWLTVV.

V gene TRBV28 combines with J gene TRBJ2-5; TRBD2 matches at 8 bases. After removal of 1 base from V and 5 bases from J, the junction contained 9 bases not matched to a gene. The CDR3 contains 16 residues. The germline V gene has CDR1 MDHEN and CDR2 SYDVKM. The CDR3 protein is CASSLLVTSDGETQYF. DNA of the CDR3: TGTGCCAGCAGTTTATTGGTGACTAGCGATGGCGAGACCCAGTACTTC.

This chain joins TRBV19 and TRBJ1-1; 7 bases are shared with TRBD1. In germline, CDR1 is LNHDA, CDR2 SQIVND (reference sequence). J lost 1 base, V lost 0 bases, and 8 bases had no gene match. The CDR3 has 17 residues. Here the CDR3 DNA reads TGTGCCAGTAGTATAGACTTTTCCGGGACAGCGAACACTGAAGCTTTCTTT. It is translated as CASSIDFSGTANTEAFF.

The chain employs TRBV19 and TRBJ2-1; a possible D gene is TRBD2 (6 bases). The CDR3 is made up of 12 amino acids. The germline CDR1 and CDR2 sequences are LNHDA and SQIVND (reference sequence). Deletions cut 9 bases from V and 8 bases from J, with 14 bases between. The CDR3 is CASGRGLDEQFF. CDR3 in DNA: TGTGCCAGCGGCCGGGGGTTAGATGAGCAGTTCTTC. The whole variable domain, remainder taken from reference TRBV19 and TRBJ2-1, is DGGITQSPKYLFRKEGQNVTLSCEQNLNHDAMYWYRQDPGQGLRLIYYSQIVNDFQKGDIAEGYSVSREKKESFPLTVTSAQKNPTAFYLCASGRGLDEQFFGPGTRLTVL.

Only a few counts were recorded for this clone. This chain links TRBV5-6 with TRBJ1-2; D is possibly TRBD1 (6 bases). The V end was cut by 0 bases, the J end by 9 bases, with 15 bases between. From germline, CDR1 is SGHDT and CDR2 YYEEEE. The CDR3 is 14 residues long. This chain's CDR3 is CASSLGQGLIRYTF. The CDR3 DNA reads TGTGCCAGCAGCTTGGGGCAGGGGCTGATACGCTACACCTTC.

In DNA, the CDR3 is TGTGCCAGCAGCTTAAGGGGGACAGGGGGCTACGAGCAGTACTTC. It encodes CASSLRGTGGYEQYF. The rearrangement joins TRBV4-2 to TRBJ2-7, with TRBD1 identical over 11 bases. The CDR3 spans 15 residues. Trimming removed 5 bases from V and 3 bases from J; junction bases left unmatched: 6. Germline V gene sequence: CDR1 LGHNA, CDR2 YNFKEQ.

About this clone: One end of the junction is discordant with germline, which a read error may explain. The chain's CDR3 is CASSLTQGLSYEQYF. The CDR3 DNA follows: TGTGCTAGCAGCTTAACCCAGGGCCTATCCTACGAGCAGTACTTC. This chain joins TRBV7-7 and TRBJ2-7; perhaps TRBD1 as D (5 bases). Per germline, CDR1 SSHAT and CDR2 FNYEAQ (reference sequence). This CDR3 is 15 amino acids long.

V and J are TRBV28 and TRBJ2-3; D possibly corresponds to TRBD1 (6 bases). V was trimmed by 3 bases and J by 0 bases, leaving 13 bases between them. The CDR3 contains 16 residues. The germline V gene encodes CDR1 MDHEN and CDR2 SYDVKM. CDR3 nucleotides: TGTGCCAGCAGTTTGTTAGGGGACACAAGCACAGATACGCAGTATTTT. The encoded protein is CASSLLGDTSTDTQYF.

The chain recombines TRBV27 with TRBJ2-6; D not certain. Germline CDR1 MNHEY, CDR2 SMNVEV (reference sequence). This CDR3 has 15 amino acids. V was trimmed by 5 bases and J by 3 bases, leaving 11 bases between them. In DNA, the CDR3 is TGTGCCAGCAGTCCGCCAGTAAGTGGGGCCAACGTCCTGACTTTC. It translates to CASSPPVSGANVLTF. Full variable domain (remainder filled in from reference TRBV27 and TRBJ2-6): EAQVTQNPRYLITVTGKKLTVTCSQNMNHEYMSWYRQDPGLGLRQIYYSMNVEVTDKGDVPEGYKVSRKEKRNFPLILESPSPNQTSLYFCASSPPVSGANVLTFGAGSRLTVL.

This chain joins TRBV7-9 and TRBJ1-4, with D unclear. Germline CDR1 reads SEHNR; CDR2 reads FQNEAQ (reference sequence). This CDR3 has 13 amino acids. Trimming took 11 bases from V and 3 from J, leaving 13 bases between them. The CDR3 protein is CAGERISNEKLFF. In DNA, the CDR3 is TGTGCCGGAGAACGGATCTCTAATGAAAAACTGTTTTTT.

The CDR3 region is CAIRTGTGPTGELFF. The CDR3, as DNA: TGTGCCATCAGAACCGGGACAGGACCCACCGGGGAGCTGTTTTTT. The V gene is TRBV10-3, the J gene TRBJ2-2, with 8 bases aligning to TRBD1. CDR1 is ENHRY, CDR2 SYGVKD, per germline. Losses at the gene ends were 6 bases for V and 4 bases for J; bases not matched to a gene: 7. This CDR3 region has 15 residues.

V usage is TRBV7-6 and J usage is TRBJ2-1, with 9 bases that match TRBD2. CDR3 length: 14 amino acids. CDR1 and CDR2 (germline): SGHVS, FNYEAQ. V dropped 1 base and J dropped 10; count of bases not matched to a gene: 5. The CDR3 spells CASSLGAGGREQFF. The CDR3 nucleotides read TGTGCCAGCAGCTTAGGAGCGGGGGGAAGGGAGCAGTTCTTC.

The chain recombines TRBV7-2 with TRBJ1-1; no clear D gene. V was pared by 1 base and J by 0 bases, with 6 bases between. This CDR3 is 14 amino acids long. The germline CDR1 and CDR2 sequences are SGHTA and FQGNSA. CDR3 nucleotides: TGTGCCAGCAGCTTAGGGAATATGAACACTGAAGCTTTCTTT. It specifies CASSLGNMNTEAFF.

This chain connects TRBV7-8 to TRBJ2-4; a weak D match, TRBD2 (6 bases). Trimming cost V 11 bases and J 5 bases, with 13 bases left between them. Germline V CDR1 and CDR2: SGHVS, FQNEAQ. The length of the CDR3 is 12 residues. The CDR3 region is CALGEDQNIQYF. Here the CDR3 DNA reads TGTGCCTTGGGGGAGGACCAAAACATTCAGTACTTC.

This clone was seen a handful of times. The chain carries TRBV7-6 and TRBJ2-6; the D is unclear. The V gene's germline CDR1 is SGHVS and CDR2 FNYEAQ. Trimming removed 2 bases at V and 0 bases at J, with 11 bases between. The CDR3 is 17 residues long. The CDR3 DNA reads TGTGCCAGCAGCTTAAGTGTCGGCACCTCTGGGGCCAACGTCCTGACTTTC. Protein: CASSLSVGTSGANVLTF. The whole variable domain, remainder taken from reference TRBV7-6 and TRBJ2-6, is GAGVSQSPRYKVTKRGQDVALRCDPISGHVSLYWYRQALGQGPEFLTYFNYEAQQDKSGLPNDRFSAERPEGSISTLTIQRTEQRDSAMYRCASSLSVGTSGANVLTFGAGSRLTVL.

The J gene is TRBJ2-7, the V gene TRBV2, with D uncertain. The V gene's germline CDR1 is SNHLY and CDR2 FYNNEI. V was cut by 6 bases and J by 6 bases, with 12 bases left in between. The CDR3 consists of 12 residues. CDR3 region: CASRPWTPEQYF. CDR3 nucleotides: TGTGCCAGCAGACCCTGGACCCCCGAGCAGTACTTC.

This clone was counted a few times. This chain connects TRBV18 to TRBJ1-6; no definite D call. The CDR3 totals 13 residues. Germline V CDR1 and CDR2: KGHSH, LQKENI. V lost 3 bases and J lost 7, with 7 bases in between. The chain's CDR3 is CASSPRENSPLHF. CDR3 nucleotides: TGTGCCAGCTCACCCCGGGAAAATTCACCCCTCCACTTT. Full variable domain (missing parts from reference TRBV18 and TRBJ1-6): NAGVMQNPRHLVRRRGQEARLRCSPMKGHSHVYWYRQLPEEGLKFMVYLQKENIIDESGMPKERFSAEFPKEGPSILRIQQVVRGDSAAYFCASSPRENSPLHFGNGTRLTVT.

The rearrangement uses TRBV13 and TRBJ1-6; unclear D gene. The germline V gene encodes CDR1 PRHDT and CDR2 FYEKMQ (reference sequence). CDR3 length equals 13 residues. The ends were cut back, 3 bases at V and 16 bases at J, with 16 bases in the middle. The CDR3 loop is CASSFSTPGPLHF. DNA of the CDR3: TGTGCCAGCAGCTTTAGTACCCCAGGACCACTCCACTTT.